This paragraph reports one TCR beta chain. Its antigen is still unknown. CDR1 and CDR2 from the germline V gene are SGHDN and FVKESK. The CDR3 extends over 13 amino acids. V was pared by 4 bases and J by 3 bases, with 9 bases between. The data are from a study of OX40 agonist ivuxolimab in advanced cancers. Study background: There were three patients with partial responses, one having hepatocellular carcinoma and two cutaneous melanoma. Study results and caveats: Clonal expansion was seen in CD4+ and CD8+ blood T cells by week 6 at 0.1 to 3.0 mg/kg. The authors also found low normalized T-cell clonal expansion in some nonresponders.

The table came from immunoSEQ multiplex PCR; TCRdb's copy has only in-frame clones and leaves some out. The sample includes over 75,000 clones, about 90% seen only once; the top ten take about 8.5%. Sequencing used CD4+ or CD8+ T cells sorted from blood, obtained in a trial of the OX40 agonist ivuxolimab. The chain combines TRBV14 with TRBJ1-1; D may be TRBD1 (6 bases). The TCR comes from an adult with an advanced solid tumor such as melanoma, head and neck, liver or kidney cancer. CDR3 DNA sequence: TGTGCCAGCAGCCGGGGGGCGCACACTGAAGCTTTCTTT. Translation: CASSRGAHTEAFF.